Listed here are 26 T cell receptor beta chains from one sample, sequenced in a study of blood T cell repertoires in COVID-19. TCRdb's copy holds only in-frame clones and misses some; the assay was immunoSEQ multiplex PCR. Among about 220,000 clones, roughly 88% were seen once, and the ten largest hold over 2%. What was sequenced was peripheral blood. These receptors all stem from a man aged 25-40 years who had recovered from COVID-19.

V and J are TRBV19 and TRBJ1-5; the D gene is possibly TRBD1 (5 bases). Per the germline V gene, CDR1 is LNHDA and CDR2 is SQIVND (reference sequence). The CDR3 loop spans 16 amino acids. With 6 bases removed from V and 2 bases from J, the gap between germline ends came to 17 bases. CDR3 nucleotide sequence: TGTGCCAGTAGCACCCAGGGTTACGGCGGCAATCAGCCCCAGCATTTT. It yields the protein CASSTQGYGGNQPQHF.

The chain couples TRBV9 to TRBJ2-1; possibly TRBD2 for D (6 bases). Between the trimmed V and J ends, which lost 3 bases and 8 bases, there was a span of 18 bases. The CDR3 totals 15 residues. Per the germline V gene, CDR1 is SGDLS and CDR2 is YYNGEE. CDR3: CASSALSGGIHEQFF. The CDR3 DNA follows: TGTGCCAGCAGCGCATTAAGTGGGGGGATACATGAGCAGTTCTTC.

V usage is TRBV5-5 and J usage is TRBJ1-2; a possible D gene is TRBD1 (5 bases). The germline V gene has CDR1 SGHKS and CDR2 YYEKEE (reference sequence). V gave up 0 bases and J gave up 2 bases, with 17 bases separating them. The CDR3 is 17 amino acids. Here the CDR3 DNA reads TGTGCCAGCAGCTTGGGGTTTGCGGGACTGACCAACTATGGCTACACCTTC. It yields the protein CASSLGFAGLTNYGYTF.

The chain carries TRBV7-2 and TRBJ1-5; unclear D gene. Germline assignment: CDR1 SGHTA and CDR2 FQGNSA. The CDR3 runs 13 residues. Trimming cost V 1 base and J 7 bases, with 8 bases left between them. The CDR3 DNA follows: TGTGCCAGCAGCTTAGGAAGAGAGCAGCCCCAGCATTTT. This encodes CASSLGREQPQHF.

The chain has TRBV11-3 and TRBJ2-1; 9 bases align to TRBD2. This CDR3 is 14 amino acids long. Germline values: CDR1 SGHNT, CDR2 YENEEA. V lost 4 bases and J lost 6; bases outside the gene matches: 4. CDR3 sequence (DNA): TGTGCCAGCAGCTGGACTAGCGCTGCCAATGAGCAGTTCTTC. Residues: CASSWTSAANEQFF.

The chain recombines TRBV5-4 with TRBJ2-7, with TRBD1 matching over 11 bases. Germline trimming cut 1 base from V and 3 bases from J; bases unmatched to any gene: 3. The CDR3 loop spans 15 amino acids. Germline-derived CDR1 and CDR2 are SGHNT and YYREEE (reference sequence). The CDR3 sequence is CASSLWGQGGYEQYF. The CDR3 nucleotides read TGTGCCAGCAGCTTGTGGGGACAGGGGGGCTACGAGCAGTACTTC.

This clone has just one count. This chain uses TRBV7-2 with TRBJ1-1, with TRBD1 matching 8 bases. V lost 5 bases to trimming and J lost 2 bases; unmatched junction nucleotides: 10. The V gene's germline CDR1 is SGHTA and CDR2 FQGNSA. The CDR3 consists of 16 residues. The CDR3 spells CASSPETGGLNTEAFF. DNA for the CDR3: TGTGCCAGCAGCCCAGAAACAGGGGGGTTAAACACTGAAGCTTTCTTT.

In its sample, this clone was seen a few times. The V and J genes are TRBV7-2 and TRBJ2-7, with TRBD1 as a possible D gene (5 bases). This CDR3 comprises 13 residues. Trimming cost V 3 bases and J 3 bases, with 9 bases left between them. CDR1 is SGHTA, CDR2 FQGNSA, per germline. The chain's CDR3 is CASSFGQGYEQYF. The DNA of the CDR3 is TGTGCCAGCAGCTTCGGACAAGGCTACGAGCAGTACTTC.

This chain links TRBV7-2 with TRBJ2-1, with D possibly being TRBD2 (6 bases). This CDR3 region has 15 residues. The ends were cut back, 1 base at V and 6 bases at J, with 13 bases in the middle. Germline V gene sequence: CDR1 SGHTA, CDR2 FQGNSA. CDR3: CASSLGSGGINEQFF. Here the CDR3 DNA reads TGTGCCAGCAGCTTAGGGTCGGGCGGGATCAATGAGCAGTTCTTC.

The chain links TRBV21-1 to TRBJ1-2. TRBV21-1 constitutes a pseudogene. The CDR3 contains 15 residues. The CDR3 bases are TGTGCCAGCAGCAAGGAGGACTTAGCTAACTATGGCTACACCTTC. Translation: CASSKEDLANYGYTF.

The rearrangement links TRBV5-6 to TRBJ1-2, with D perhaps matching TRBD1 (6 bases). This CDR3 is 15 amino acids long. Trimming shortened V by 3 bases and J by 7 bases, and 19 bases separated the two germline ends. Germline values: CDR1 SGHDT, CDR2 YYEEEE. The CDR3 coding sequence is TGTGCCAGCAGCTCCCTGGAAGGAGTAGGGGGTGGCTACACCTTC. Encoded protein: CASSSLEGVGGGYTF.

The V and J genes are TRBV14 and TRBJ1-1; D ambiguous. The germline CDR1 and CDR2 sequences are SGHDN and FVKESK. The CDR3 has 15 residues. V was cut by 3 bases and J by 3 bases, with 14 bases left in between. CDR3 nucleotides: TGTGCCAGCAGCCAGGATCGGGTGGCAGACACTGAAGCTTTCTTT. Its translation is CASSQDRVADTEAFF.

The V call is TRBV5-8, the J call TRBJ1-1, with D possibly matching TRBD1 (5 bases). The CDR3 spans 12 residues. The V end was cut by 4 bases, the J end by 8 bases, with 12 bases between. CDR1 is SGHTS, CDR2 YDEGEE, per germline. In DNA, the CDR3 is TGTGCCAGCAGCACCCTTGGGGGGGAAGCTTTCTTT. Its protein product is CASSTLGGEAFF.

This clone occurred a few times. The chain couples TRBV7-9 to TRBJ1-1; D gene unclear. Germline CDR1 reads SEHNR; CDR2 reads FQNEAQ (reference sequence). The CDR3 consists of 14 residues. The V end was cut by 1 base, the J end by 9 bases, with 15 bases between. The CDR3 nucleotides read TGTGCCAGCAGCTTAGGAGGAGGAGGTGGGAAAGCTTTCTTT. Protein product: CASSLGGGGGKAFF.

The genes are TRBV5-5 and TRBJ2-2; possibly TRBD2 for D (5 bases). Looked up from germline, CDR1 is SGHKS and CDR2 is YYEKEE (reference sequence). CDR3 length: 13 amino acids. Between the trimmed V and J ends, which lost 3 bases and 8 bases, there was a span of 11 bases. CDR3 loop: CASSYMERGELFF. The CDR3, as DNA: TGTGCCAGCAGCTACATGGAGCGGGGGGAGCTGTTTTTT.

The chain recombines TRBV19 with TRBJ1-1, with D maybe TRBD1 (6 bases). The CDR3 runs to 15 residues. Germline CDR1 and CDR2: LNHDA and SQIVND (reference sequence). The V end lost 1 base, the J end lost 2 bases, and 11 bases lay between the germline ends. CDR3 amino acids: CASSIAPGENTEAFF. The CDR3 DNA reads as TGTGCCAGTAGTATAGCCCCAGGGGAAAACACTGAAGCTTTCTTT.

The chain links TRBV12-2 to TRBJ2-1; the D call of TRBD2 is as the table states it, not checked on the DNA. TRBV12-2 is annotated as a pseudogene. There are 12 residues in the CDR3. The CDR3 DNA sequence: TGTGCAAGTCGCCTTCGCTACAATGAGCAGTTCTTC. This encodes CASRLRYNEQFF.

V is TRBV6-4 and J is TRBJ2-1, with TRBD2 identical over 13 bases. CDR1 MRHNA and CDR2 SNTAGT come from the germline V gene. The CDR3 length is 17 residues. V was clipped by 5 bases and J by 8 bases; unmatched bases: 12. For the CDR3, the DNA is TGTGCCAGCAGTTTTACCTTTAGGACTAGCGGGGGATATGAGCAGTTCTTC. It is translated as CASSFTFRTSGGYEQFF.

This chain joins TRBV4-2 and TRBJ2-3, with TRBD1 as a possible D gene (6 bases). Trimming pared 3 bases from V and 3 bases from J, leaving 10 bases between. The CDR3 spans 14 residues. Per the germline V gene, CDR1 is LGHNA and CDR2 is YNFKEQ. The CDR3 region has the DNA TGTGCCAGCAGCCACTATACAGGGACAGATACGCAGTATTTT. This codes for CASSHYTGTDTQYF.

This clone was seen only a few times. The chain has TRBV5-1 and TRBJ2-3; D is possibly TRBD2 (5 bases). V lost 10 bases, J lost 0 bases, and 12 bases lay in between. The CDR3 totals 13 residues. Germline loops: CDR1 SGHRS, CDR2 YFSETQ. The CDR3 nucleotides are TGCGCCTGGAGGACGGAAAGCACAGATACGCAGTATTTT. It encodes CAWRTESTDTQYF.

The CDR3 spells CASSLGGAGAYEQYF. In DNA, the CDR3 is TGTGCCAGCAGCTTGGGTGGGGCGGGGGCTTACGAGCAGTACTTC. The rearrangement uses TRBV5-4 and TRBJ2-7; maybe TRBD2 (7 bases). V shed 0 bases and J shed 4 bases, with 14 bases lying between them. This CDR3 is 15 amino acids long. Germline V gene data show CDR1 as SGHNT and CDR2 as YYREEE (reference sequence).

The chain employs TRBV30 and TRBJ2-3; a possible D gene is TRBD2 (5 bases). V was trimmed by 4 bases and J by 6 bases, leaving 11 bases between them. The CDR3 totals 12 residues. The V gene's germline CDR1 is GTSNPN and CDR2 SVGIG (reference sequence). The CDR3: CAWTPTGDTQYF. Here the CDR3 DNA reads TGTGCCTGGACCCCAACGGGGGATACGCAGTATTTT. Drawing the rest from reference TRBV30 and TRBJ2-3, the complete variable domain is SQTIHQWPATLVQPVGSPLSLECTVEGTSNPNLYWYRQAAGRGLQLLFYSVGIGQISSEVPQNLSASRPQDRQFILSSKKLLLSDSGFYLCAWTPTGDTQYFGPGTRLTVL.

The V gene is TRBV19, the J gene TRBJ2-5, with D hard to call. The germline V gene encodes CDR1 LNHDA and CDR2 SQIVND (reference sequence). The V end was cut by 5 bases, the J end by 2 bases, with 9 bases between. CDR3 length equals 13 residues. CDR3 DNA sequence: TGTGCCAGTAGTCCAGGAAGACAAGAGACCCAGTACTTC. Protein: CASSPGRQETQYF.

The CDR3 DNA is TGTGCCAGCAGCTTAGCGCAAGGGGAAAGAGCTTTCTTT. This gives the protein CASSLAQGERAFF. The rearrangement joins TRBV7-9 to TRBJ1-1; a possible D gene is TRBD1 (5 bases). CDR1 and CDR2 (germline): SEHNR, FQNEAQ (reference sequence). The ends were cut back, 0 bases at V and 10 bases at J, with 12 bases in the middle. The CDR3 covers 13 residues.

This rearrangement joins TRBV29-1 to TRBJ1-2, with D possibly being TRBD1 (6 bases). Trimming removed 5 bases from V and 0 bases from J, with 13 bases in between. The CDR3 is made up of 14 amino acids. The germline CDR1 and CDR2 sequences are SQVTM and ANQGSEA. The CDR3 region has the DNA TGCAGCGTTCACAGGGAAGAAGCTAACTATGGCTACACCTTC. Its protein is CSVHREEANYGYTF.

The rearrangement links TRBV3-1 (or the pseudogene TRBV3-2) to TRBJ2-7; a possible D gene is TRBD1 (5 bases). V lost 4 bases and J 0 bases, leaving 7 bases between the germline ends. This CDR3 is built from 13 residues. Germline V CDR1 and CDR2: LGHDT, YNNKEL (reference sequence). CDR3 region: CASSPDISYEQYF. The CDR3 DNA sequence: TGTGCCAGCAGCCCGGACATCTCCTACGAGCAGTACTTC.